This T cell receptor beta chain was sequenced for a study of T-cell reconstitution after alpha-beta-depleted transplantation in children. This clonotype was found many times. The CDR3 consists of 15 residues. Germline CDR1 is MNHEY and CDR2 is SMNVEV (reference sequence). V lost 4 bases to trimming and J lost 5 bases; unmatched junction nucleotides: 9. TCRbeta library preparation incorporated unique molecular identifiers. TCRdb reprocessed the PCR reads with MiXCR, giving one entry per CDR3 protein. Here the sample spans under 300,000 distinct CDR3 sequences, around 10% being singletons. The source material was peripheral blood, sampled 180 days after TCRalphabeta/CD19-depleted stem cell transplant. This TCR was sampled from a male patient between 2 and 9 years old who had a stem cell transplant for chronic granulomatous disease, so the T cells may come from the graft donor. The genes are TRBV27 and TRBJ2-7; TRBD1 matches 9 bases. Here the CDR3 DNA reads TGTGCCAGCAGTTCGCTAGGGACAGGGACCCACGAGCAGTACTTC. Translating gives CASSSLGTGTHEQYF.